These T cell receptor beta chains were read from a single sample in a study of PD-1 blockade in classical Hodgkin lymphoma. Produced via immunoSEQ multiplex PCR; TCRdb's table is partial and in-frame only. Here the sample spans tens of thousands of clones, about 93% being singletons. Sequencing used peripheral blood mononuclear cells (PBMCs), obtained at baseline. These receptors were collected from a human donor with classical Hodgkin lymphoma. The CDR3 runs from the conserved cysteine through the conserved F or W. Clone sizes are given selectively: once, few, many, or a class where the clone is expanded.

V gene	J gene	clone size	CDR3 protein
TRBV9	TRBJ2-7	-	CASSVTTWDEQYF
TRBV5-1	TRBJ2-7	few	CASSLVVSYEQYF
TRBV6-5	TRBJ1-6	-	CASGRTGANSPLHF
TRBV9	TRBJ2-3	-	CASSVDREHTQYF
TRBV19	TRBJ2-1	-	CASSMRLAASYNEQFF
TRBV6-5	TRBJ2-7	-	CASSTGGSYEQYF
TRBV6-5	TRBJ2-7	-	CASSLGTPRSSYEQYF
TRBV5-1	TRBJ2-2	-	CASSLQADPNTGELFF
TRBV5-1	TRBJ1-5	-	CASSVEGGNQPQHF
TRBV2	TRBJ2-5	-	CASSSSGGAGETQYF
TRBV19	TRBJ1-1	once	CASSLGLGTEAFF
TRBV29-1	TRBJ2-2	-	CSARTGVGGELFF
TRBV9	TRBJ2-5	-	CASSTQPTGTGETQYF
TRBV7-2	TRBJ2-1	-	CASSLGGLSEQFF
TRBV4-2	TRBJ2-2	-	CASSQDPSGSGGELFF
TRBV6-1	TRBJ2-7	few	CASITGTGARYEQYF
TRBV6-5	TRBJ1-1	-	CASSYGQLNTEAFF
TRBV27	TRBJ2-3	-	CASSLMVGRGVDTQYF
TRBV5-8	TRBJ1-2	once	CASSGVDGRDYGYTF
TRBV5-1	TRBJ2-2	-	CASNERLNTGELFF
TRBV19	TRBJ2-2	-	CASSATLSQVNTGELFF
TRBV4-1	TRBJ1-3	-	CASSQGDRNTIYF
TRBV6-5	TRBJ2-2	-	CASRNRATGELFF
TRBV7-9	TRBJ2-6	-	CASSLWAVSEDSGANVLTF
TRBV2	TRBJ2-4	-	CASSEWFGTGLKNIQYF
TRBV7-8	TRBJ2-7	-	CASSLGRQGSSYEQYF
TRBV27	TRBJ1-1	-	CASSILTGEAFF
TRBV9	TRBJ2-1	-	CASSETSGGAMNEQFF
TRBV13	TRBJ2-7	-	CASSQEGGLRSYEQYF